This paragraph covers one T cell receptor beta chain sequence. Its antigen is not known. These data are taken from a study of T cell responses to AZD1222 COVID-19 vaccine. V gave up 0 bases and J gave up 4 bases, with 6 bases separating them. CDR1 is MGHDK, CDR2 SYGVNS, per germline. The CDR3 runs 13 residues. Method: immunoSEQ multiplex PCR; TCRdb's copy keeps in-frame clones and lacks some. Of more than 140,000 clones in the sample, around 89% were seen once. General study results and limits: Regions 160-218 and 743-854 held dominance among vaccine-associated CD4 TCRs, which spanned spike. Two AZD1222 administrations were followed by greater Spike-specific TCR breadth and depth.

The material was peripheral blood, obtained on day 0 of AZD1222 vaccination. V usage is TRBV25-1 and J usage is TRBJ1-1; the D is unclear. The receptor was derived from an adult in good health. This CDR3 is CASSEYLGTEAFF. As DNA, the CDR3 is TGTGCCAGCAGTGAATATTTGGGCACTGAAGCTTTCTTT.